This T cell receptor (beta chain) was sequenced in a study of cytomegalovirus exposure and HLA in healthy donors. Primers included in the PCR were 60 Vbeta and 13 Jbeta primers. Assay used: immunoSEQ multiplex PCR; TCRdb lists only in-frame clones, some missing. This table holds over 110,000 clones, approximately 84% found once. The TCR was taken from a woman aged 55-69 years in good health and CMV-seropositive. The sequencing input was PBMCs.

The CDR3 sequence: CASSFQGGGELFF. The CDR3, as DNA: TGTGCCAGCAGTTTCCAGGGTGGCGGGGAGCTGTTTTTT. This chain connects TRBV28 to TRBJ2-2; TRBD1 might be the D (5 bases). Trimming cost V 3 bases and J 7 bases, with 9 bases left between them. Germline lookup yields CDR1 MDHEN and CDR2 SYDVKM. This CDR3 contains 13 residues.